The rows below give T cell receptor beta chains drawn from one sample of a study of blood T cells in healthy people across ages. MiXCR, applied by TCRdb to the 5' RACE reads, yields one record per CDR3 protein. Among about 1.5 million distinct CDR3 sequences listed, around 39% were seen once. Sequencing was done on a sample of blood. These receptors were collected from a woman aged 18-29 years in good health. The CDR3 runs from the conserved cysteine through the conserved F or W. D genes are given only for firm matches. The size of a clone is reported for some rows only, either as once, few or many, or as a class for expanded clones.

TRBV5-1,NA,NA,TRBJ2-3,CANSRGPTPDTQYF,TGCGCCAACAGCCGGGGCCCGACTCCCGATACGCAGTATTTT
TRBV28,few,TRBD2,TRBJ2-1,CASTLGSIGGGPYYNEQFF,TGTGCCAGCACCTTGGGAAGCATCGGCGGGGGGCCTTACTACAATGAGCAGTTCTTC
TRBV27,few,NA,TRBJ2-7,CASGGFSSYEQYF,TGTGCCAGCGGGGGCTTTAGCTCCTACGAGCAGTACTTC
TRBV14,NA,NA,TRBJ2-7,CASSQGGRWGGSYEQYF,TGTGCCAGCAGCCAAGGCGGCCGGTGGGGTGGATCCTACGAGCAGTACTTC
TRBV7-2,NA,NA,TRBJ1-1,CASSLVVLGGREAFF,TGTGCCAGCAGCTTAGTAGTTTTGGGGGGCAGGGAAGCTTTCTTT
TRBV20-1,few,TRBD2,TRBJ2-7,CSARGGTSAYEQYF,TGCAGTGCTCGAGGTGGGACTAGTGCCTACGAGCAGTACTTC
TRBV27,NA,TRBD2,TRBJ2-3,CASGGGLAYPDTQYF,TGTGCCAGCGGGGGGGGACTAGCGTACCCAGATACGCAGTATTTT
TRBV29-1,NA,TRBD2,TRBJ2-1,CSATSGVSSYNEQFF,TGCAGCGCAACTAGCGGGGTGAGCTCCTACAATGAGCAGTTCTTC
TRBV27,few,TRBD1,TRBJ1-5,CASSWIGGSQPQHF,TGTGCCAGCAGTTGGATAGGGGGCAGTCAGCCCCAGCATTTT
TRBV6-1,NA,TRBD1,TRBJ2-3,CASSVETGGSDTQYF,TGTGCCAGCAGTGTCGAGACAGGGGGCTCAGATACGCAGTATTTT
TRBV29-1,NA,NA,TRBJ2-7,CSAGKAGSSYEQYF,TGCAGCGCCGGGAAGGCAGGGTCCTCCTACGAGCAGTACTTC
TRBV4-1,NA,TRBD1,TRBJ2-7,CASSQGSRTGGEQYF,TGCGCCAGCAGCCAAGGGTCCCGGACAGGGGGCGAGCAGTACTTC
TRBV6-6,NA,NA,TRBJ1-1,CASTTSSSNTEAFF,TGTGCCAGCACCACGTCTTCCTCGAACACTGAAGCTTTCTTT
TRBV6-5,NA,TRBD1,TRBJ1-2,CASSYTKGQTNYGYTF,TGTGCCAGCAGTTACACTAAGGGACAGACTAACTATGGCTACACCTTC
TRBV9,NA,NA,TRBJ1-1,CASSVVGQTNTEAFF,TGTGCCAGCAGCGTAGTCGGGCAGACGAACACTGAAGCTTTCTTT
TRBV3-1,NA,NA,TRBJ2-2,CASSHFGATGELFF,TGTGCCAGCAGCCATTTCGGGGCAACCGGGGAGCTGTTTTTT